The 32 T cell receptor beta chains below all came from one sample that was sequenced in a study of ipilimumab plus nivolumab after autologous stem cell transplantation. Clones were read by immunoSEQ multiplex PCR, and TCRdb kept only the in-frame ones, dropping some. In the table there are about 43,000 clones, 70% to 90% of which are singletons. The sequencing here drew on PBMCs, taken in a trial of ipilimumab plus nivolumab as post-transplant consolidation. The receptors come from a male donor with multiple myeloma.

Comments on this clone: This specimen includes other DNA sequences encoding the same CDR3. The CDR3 protein is CAWSGGDTQYF. Here the CDR3 DNA reads TGTGCCTGGAGTGGGGGAGATACGCAGTATTTT. V is TRBV30 and J is TRBJ2-3; D is uncertain. The V end was cut by 1 base, the J end by 5 bases, with 4 bases between. Germline-derived CDR1 and CDR2 are GTSNPN and SVGIG (reference sequence). The CDR3 extends over 11 amino acids.

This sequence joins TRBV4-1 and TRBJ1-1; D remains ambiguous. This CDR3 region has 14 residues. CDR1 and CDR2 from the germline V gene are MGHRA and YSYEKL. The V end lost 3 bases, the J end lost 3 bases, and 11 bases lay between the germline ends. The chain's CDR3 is CASSHGGQYTEAFF. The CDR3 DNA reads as TGCGCCAGCAGCCATGGCGGGCAATACACTGAAGCTTTCTTT.

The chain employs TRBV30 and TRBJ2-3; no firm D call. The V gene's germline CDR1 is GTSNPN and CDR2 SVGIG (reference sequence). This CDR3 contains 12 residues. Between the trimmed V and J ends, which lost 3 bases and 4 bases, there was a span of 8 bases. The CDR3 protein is CAWSRPADTQYF. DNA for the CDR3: TGTGCCTGGAGCCGCCCCGCAGATACGCAGTATTTT.

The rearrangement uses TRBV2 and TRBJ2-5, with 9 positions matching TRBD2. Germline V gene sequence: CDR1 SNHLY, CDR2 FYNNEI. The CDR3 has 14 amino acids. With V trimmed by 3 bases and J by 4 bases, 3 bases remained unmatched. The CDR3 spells CASSDAGGRETQYF. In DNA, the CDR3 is TGTGCCAGCAGTGATGCGGGGGGGCGAGAGACCCAGTACTTC.

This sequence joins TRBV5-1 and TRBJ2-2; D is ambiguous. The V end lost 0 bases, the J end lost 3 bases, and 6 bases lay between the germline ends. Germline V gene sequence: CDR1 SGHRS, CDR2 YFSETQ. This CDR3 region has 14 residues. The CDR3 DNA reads TGCGCCAGCAGCTTGGATTCTTACACCGGGGAGCTGTTTTTT. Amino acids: CASSLDSYTGELFF. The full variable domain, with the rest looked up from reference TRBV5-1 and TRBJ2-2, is KAGVTQTPRYLIKTRGQQVTLSCSPISGHRSVSWYQQTPGQGLQFLFEYFSETQRNKGNFPGRFSGRQFSNSRSEMNVSTLELGDSALYLCASSLDSYTGELFFGEGSRLTVL.

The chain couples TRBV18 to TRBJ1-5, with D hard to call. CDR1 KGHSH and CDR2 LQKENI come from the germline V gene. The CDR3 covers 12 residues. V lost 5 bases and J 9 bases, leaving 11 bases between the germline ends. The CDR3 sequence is CASSAGDGPQHF. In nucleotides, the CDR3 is TGTGCCAGCTCAGCGGGAGATGGGCCCCAGCATTTT.

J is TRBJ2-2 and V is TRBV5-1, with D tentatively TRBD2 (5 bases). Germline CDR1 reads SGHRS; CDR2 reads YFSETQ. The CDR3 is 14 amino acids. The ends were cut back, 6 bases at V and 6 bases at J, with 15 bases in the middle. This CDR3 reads CASIAADWSGELFF. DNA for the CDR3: TGCGCCAGCATCGCTGCGGACTGGTCCGGGGAGCTGTTTTTT.

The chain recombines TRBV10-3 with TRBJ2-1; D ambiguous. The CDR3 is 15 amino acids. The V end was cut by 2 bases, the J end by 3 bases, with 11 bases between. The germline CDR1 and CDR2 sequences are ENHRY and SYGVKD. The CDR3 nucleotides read TGTGCCATCAGTGAGCGGAGCGCGAGCTACAATGAGCAGTTCTTC. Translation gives CAISERSASYNEQFF.

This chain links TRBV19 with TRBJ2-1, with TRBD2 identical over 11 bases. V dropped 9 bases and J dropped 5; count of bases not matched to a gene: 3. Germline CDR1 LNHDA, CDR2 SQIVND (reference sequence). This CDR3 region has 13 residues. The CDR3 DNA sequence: TGTGCCAGCGGGACTAGCGGTCACAATGAGCAGTTCTTC. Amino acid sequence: CASGTSGHNEQFF.

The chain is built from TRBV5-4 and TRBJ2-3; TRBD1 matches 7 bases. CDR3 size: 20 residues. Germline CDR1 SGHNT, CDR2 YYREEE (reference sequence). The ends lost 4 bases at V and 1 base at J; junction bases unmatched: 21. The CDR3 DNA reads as TGTGCCAGCAGCGGACCGACAGGGAAGGAGTCTCAGGGTGGCACAGATACGCAGTATTTT. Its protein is CASSGPTGKESQGGTDTQYF.

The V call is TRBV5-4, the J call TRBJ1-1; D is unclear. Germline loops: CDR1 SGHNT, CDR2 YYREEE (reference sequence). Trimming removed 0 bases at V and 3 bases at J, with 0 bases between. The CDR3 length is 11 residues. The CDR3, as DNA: TGTGCCAGCAGCTTGGACACTGAAGCTTTCTTT. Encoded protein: CASSLDTEAFF.

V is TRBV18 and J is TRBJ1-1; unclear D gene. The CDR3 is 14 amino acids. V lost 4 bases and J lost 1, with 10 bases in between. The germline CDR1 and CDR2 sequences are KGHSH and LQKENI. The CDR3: CASSRGRGNTEAFF. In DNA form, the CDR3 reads TGTGCCAGCTCACGGGGTCGGGGGAACACTGAAGCTTTCTTT.

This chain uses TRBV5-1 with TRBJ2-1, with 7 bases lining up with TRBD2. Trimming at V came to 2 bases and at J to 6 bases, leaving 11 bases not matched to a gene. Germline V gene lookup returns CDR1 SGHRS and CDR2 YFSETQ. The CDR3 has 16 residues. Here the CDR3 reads CASSFGLRDYANEQFF. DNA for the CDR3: TGCGCCAGCAGCTTCGGGTTGAGGGACTACGCCAATGAGCAGTTCTTC.

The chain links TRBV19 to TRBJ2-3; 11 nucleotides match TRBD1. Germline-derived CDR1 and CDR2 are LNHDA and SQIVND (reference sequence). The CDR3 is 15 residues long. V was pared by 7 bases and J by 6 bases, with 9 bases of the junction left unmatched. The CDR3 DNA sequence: TGTGCCAGTACGGGGATGGGACAGGGGGAGGATACGCAGTATTTT. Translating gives CASTGMGQGEDTQYF. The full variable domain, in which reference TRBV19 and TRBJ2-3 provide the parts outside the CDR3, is DGGITQSPKYLFRKEGQNVTLSCEQNLNHDAMYWYRQDPGQGLRLIYYSQIVNDFQKGDIAEGYSVSREKKESFPLTVTSAQKNPTAFYLCASTGMGQGEDTQYFGPGTRLTVL.

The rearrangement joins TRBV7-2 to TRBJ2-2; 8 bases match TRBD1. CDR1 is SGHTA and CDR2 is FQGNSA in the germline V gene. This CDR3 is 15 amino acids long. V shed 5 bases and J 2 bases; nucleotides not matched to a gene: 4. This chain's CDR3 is CASSQQGGNTGELFF. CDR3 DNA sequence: TGTGCCAGCAGCCAACAGGGGGGAAACACCGGGGAGCTGTTTTTT.

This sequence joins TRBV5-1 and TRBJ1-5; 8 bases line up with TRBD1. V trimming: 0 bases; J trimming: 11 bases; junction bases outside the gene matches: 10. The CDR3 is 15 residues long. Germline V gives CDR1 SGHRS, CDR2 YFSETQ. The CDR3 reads CASSLAGQGRGAQHF. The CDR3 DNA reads TGCGCCAGCAGCTTGGCCGGACAGGGTAGAGGGGCCCAGCATTTT.

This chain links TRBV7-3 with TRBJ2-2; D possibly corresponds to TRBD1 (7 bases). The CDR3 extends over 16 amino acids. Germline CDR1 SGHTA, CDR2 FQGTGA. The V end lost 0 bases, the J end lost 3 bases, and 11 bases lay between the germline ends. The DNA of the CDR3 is TGTGCCAGCAGCTTAACGGCGGGACAGTACACCGGGGAGCTGTTTTTT. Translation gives CASSLTAGQYTGELFF.

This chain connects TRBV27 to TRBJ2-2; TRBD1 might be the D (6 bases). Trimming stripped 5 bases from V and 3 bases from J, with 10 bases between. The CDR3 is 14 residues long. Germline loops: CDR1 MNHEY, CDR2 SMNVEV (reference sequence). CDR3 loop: CASSLDRYTGELFF. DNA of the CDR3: TGTGCCAGCAGTCTGGACAGATACACCGGGGAGCTGTTTTTT.

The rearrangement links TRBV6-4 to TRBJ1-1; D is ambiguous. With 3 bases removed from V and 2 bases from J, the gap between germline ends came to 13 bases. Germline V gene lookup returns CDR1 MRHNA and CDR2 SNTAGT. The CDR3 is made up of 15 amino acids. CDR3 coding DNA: TGTGCCAGCAGTGAGTTCGGCGGCGGAAACACTGAAGCTTTCTTT. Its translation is CASSEFGGGNTEAFF.

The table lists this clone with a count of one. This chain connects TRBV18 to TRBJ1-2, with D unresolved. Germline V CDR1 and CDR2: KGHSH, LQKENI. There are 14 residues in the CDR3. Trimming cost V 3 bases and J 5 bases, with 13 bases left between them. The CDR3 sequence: CASSPDRRPYGYTF. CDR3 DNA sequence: TGTGCCAGCTCACCGGATCGACGGCCATATGGCTACACCTTC.

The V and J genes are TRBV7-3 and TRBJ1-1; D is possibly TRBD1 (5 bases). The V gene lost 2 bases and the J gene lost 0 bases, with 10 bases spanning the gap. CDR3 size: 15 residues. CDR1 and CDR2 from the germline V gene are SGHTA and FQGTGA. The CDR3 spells CASSLQGSLNTEAFF. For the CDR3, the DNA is TGTGCCAGCAGCTTACAGGGTTCCCTGAACACTGAAGCTTTCTTT.

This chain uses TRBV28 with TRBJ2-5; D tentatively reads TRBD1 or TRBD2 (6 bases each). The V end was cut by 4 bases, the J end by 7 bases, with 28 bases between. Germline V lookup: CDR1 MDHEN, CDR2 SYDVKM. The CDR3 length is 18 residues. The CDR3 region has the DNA TGTGCCAGCAGTTATACTCGGACAGCGGCGGTCGGAGCGGGGACCCAGTACTTC. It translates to CASSYTRTAAVGAGTQYF.

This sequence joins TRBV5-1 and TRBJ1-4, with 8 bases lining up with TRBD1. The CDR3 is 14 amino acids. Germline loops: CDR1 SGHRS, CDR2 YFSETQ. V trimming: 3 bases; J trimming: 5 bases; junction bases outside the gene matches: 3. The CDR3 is CASSSGQANEKLFF. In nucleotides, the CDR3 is TGCGCCAGCAGCTCGGGACAGGCAAATGAAAAACTGTTTTTT.

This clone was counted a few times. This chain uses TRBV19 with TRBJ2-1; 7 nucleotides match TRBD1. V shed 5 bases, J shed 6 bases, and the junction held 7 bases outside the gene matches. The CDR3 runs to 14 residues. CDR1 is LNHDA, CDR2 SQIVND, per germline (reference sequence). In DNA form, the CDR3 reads TGTGCCAGTAGTTCGCTGGGACAGCCCAATGAGCAGTTCTTC. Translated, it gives CASSSLGQPNEQFF.

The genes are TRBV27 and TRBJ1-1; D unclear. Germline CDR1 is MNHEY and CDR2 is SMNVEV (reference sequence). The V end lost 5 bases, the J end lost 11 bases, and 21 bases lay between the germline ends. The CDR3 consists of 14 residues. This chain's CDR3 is CASSLTPLGTRAFF. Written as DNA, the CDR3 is TGTGCCAGCAGTCTTACCCCTCTTGGAACCCGCGCTTTCTTT.

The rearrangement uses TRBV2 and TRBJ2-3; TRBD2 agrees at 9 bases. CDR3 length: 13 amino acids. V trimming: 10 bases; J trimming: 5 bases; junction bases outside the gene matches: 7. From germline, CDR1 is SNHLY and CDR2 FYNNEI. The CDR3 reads CAMHSGSGDTQYF. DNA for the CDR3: TGTGCCATGCATAGCGGGAGCGGAGATACGCAGTATTTT. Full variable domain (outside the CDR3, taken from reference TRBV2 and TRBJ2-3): EPEVTQTPSHQVTQMGQEVILRCVPISNHLYFYWYRQILGQKVEFLVSFYNNEISEKSEIFDDQFSVERPDGSNFTLKIRSTKLEDSAMYFCAMHSGSGDTQYFGPGTRLTVL.

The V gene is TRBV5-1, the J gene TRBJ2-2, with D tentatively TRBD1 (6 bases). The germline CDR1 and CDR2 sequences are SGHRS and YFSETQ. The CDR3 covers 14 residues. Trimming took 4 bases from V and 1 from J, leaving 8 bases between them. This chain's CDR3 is CASSMTGNTGELFF. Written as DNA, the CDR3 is TGCGCCAGCAGCATGACAGGGAACACCGGGGAGCTGTTTTTT.

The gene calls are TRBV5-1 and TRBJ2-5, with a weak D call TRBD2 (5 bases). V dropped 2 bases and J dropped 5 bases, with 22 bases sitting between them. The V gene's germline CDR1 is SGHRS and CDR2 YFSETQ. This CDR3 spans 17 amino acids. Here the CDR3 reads CASSLRRYTGREETQYF. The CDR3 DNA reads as TGCGCCAGCAGCTTAAGGAGGTACACTGGACGTGAGGAGACCCAGTACTTC. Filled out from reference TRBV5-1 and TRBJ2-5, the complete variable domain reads KAGVTQTPRYLIKTRGQQVTLSCSPISGHRSVSWYQQTPGQGLQFLFEYFSETQRNKGNFPGRFSGRQFSNSRSEMNVSTLELGDSALYLCASSLRRYTGREETQYFGPGTRLLVL.

CDR3 residues: CAWSGQATGELFF. The DNA for the CDR3 is TGTGCCTGGAGTGGACAAGCCACCGGGGAGCTGTTTTTT. The chain employs TRBV30 and TRBJ2-2; the D is unclear. V was clipped by 1 base and J by 4 bases, with 7 bases between them. The CDR3 contains 13 residues. The germline V gene has CDR1 GTSNPN and CDR2 SVGIG (reference sequence). Filled out from reference TRBV30 and TRBJ2-2, the complete variable domain reads SQTIHQWPATLVQPVGSPLSLECTVEGTSNPNLYWYRQAAGRGLQLLFYSVGIGQISSEVPQNLSASRPQDRQFILSSKKLLLSDSGFYLCAWSGQATGELFFGEGSRLTVL.

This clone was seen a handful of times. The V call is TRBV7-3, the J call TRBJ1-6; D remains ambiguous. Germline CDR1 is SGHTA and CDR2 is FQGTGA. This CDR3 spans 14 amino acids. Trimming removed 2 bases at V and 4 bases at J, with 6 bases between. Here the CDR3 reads CASSLGDYNSPLHF. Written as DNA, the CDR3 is TGTGCCAGCAGCTTAGGAGATTATAATTCACCCCTCCACTTT.

CDR3 nucleotide sequence: TGTGCCAGCCCCGCACGGGCTGAAGCTTTCTTT. It is translated as CASPARAEAFF. The rearrangement links TRBV27 to TRBJ1-1; D gene unclear. The ends were cut back, 8 bases at V and 6 bases at J, with 10 bases in the middle. The germline CDR1 and CDR2 sequences are MNHEY and SMNVEV (reference sequence). This CDR3 comprises 11 residues.

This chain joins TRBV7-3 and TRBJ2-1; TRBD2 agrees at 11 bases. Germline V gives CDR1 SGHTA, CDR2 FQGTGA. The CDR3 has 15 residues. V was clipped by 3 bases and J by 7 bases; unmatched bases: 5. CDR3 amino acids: CASSLELAGANEQFF. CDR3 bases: TGTGCCAGCAGCTTGGAACTAGCGGGGGCTAATGAGCAGTTCTTC.